This paragraph reports one TCR beta chain. V was trimmed by 6 bases and J by 4 bases, leaving 12 bases between them. The CDR3 is made up of 14 amino acids. Germline CDR1 is MRHNA and CDR2 is SNTAGT. The method was immunoSEQ multiplex PCR; TCRdb's version includes in-frame clones alone and lacks a portion of them. This table holds 120,000 or so clones, around 87% found once. The sample originates from a study of control samples from healthy donors and cancer patients. The chain uses TRBV6-4 and TRBJ2-2, with D maybe TRBD1 (6 bases). The sample comprised blood. This TCR derives from a man in his 60s in good health. The CDR3 bases are TGTGCCAGCAGCCGACAGGCATTCACCGGGGAGCTGTTTTTT. Translating gives CASSRQAFTGELFF.